This T cell receptor beta chain was sequenced for a study of cytomegalovirus exposure and HLA in healthy donors. General observations from the study: Exclusion applied to some V segments, including TRBV6-2 and TRBV6-3, as they were indistinguishable.

Germline trimming cut 7 bases from V and 0 bases from J; bases unmatched to any gene: 6. Germline V gene lookup returns CDR1 MNHNS and CDR2 SASEGT. The CDR3 sequence is 15 residues long. On this clone: Its antigen is not identified.

The PCR had 60 Vbeta and 13 Jbeta primers. This table comes from immunoSEQ multiplex PCR, and its TCRdb copy is limited to in-frame clones, with some not included. The sample yields fewer than 180,000 clones, roughly 77% seen once. The sample taken for sequencing was PBMCs. This sequence joins TRBV6-1 and TRBJ1-2, with 9 bases matching TRBD1. The sequence derives from a human donor in good health. The CDR3 is CASTKGQGTNYGYTF. In DNA form, the CDR3 reads TGTGCCAGCACTAAGGGACAGGGCACTAACTATGGCTACACCTTC.